Listed here are 8 T cell receptor beta chains from one sample, sequenced in a study of CD8 T cells in Susac syndrome. Reverse transcription of roughly 0.45 to 1 ug RNA used random hexamers. Via MiXCR, TCRdb re-called the immunoSEQ multiplex PCR reads, giving one row per CDR3 protein. The table shows around 150,000 distinct CDR3 sequences, with nearly 97% occurring only once. The sequenced sample was CD4+ T cells from PBMCs. These receptors all stem from a human donor with Susac syndrome.

This chain connects TRBV3-1 to TRBJ2-1, with 10 positions matching TRBD1. V lost 3 bases to trimming and J lost 16 bases; unmatched junction nucleotides: 9. The CDR3 is 13 residues long. Germline loops: CDR1 LGHDT, CDR2 YNNKEL (reference sequence). The CDR3: CASSQTGGAGSFF. CDR3 sequence (DNA): TGTGCCAGCAGCCAGACAGGGGGCGCGGGGTCTTTCTTC.

This rearrangement joins TRBV7-9 to TRBJ2-5; 7 nucleotides align to TRBD2. The CDR3 contains 13 residues. The junction had 3 bases not matched to a gene; V was cut back by 5 bases and J by 3 bases. The germline gives CDR1 SEHNR, CDR2 FQNEAQ (reference sequence). The CDR3 DNA reads TGTGCCAGCAGCATTCGGGGGGAAGAGACCCAGTACTTC. This codes for CASSIRGEETQYF.

The chain joins TRBV5-1 to TRBJ2-3; 7 bases align to TRBD1. After removal of 6 bases from V and 2 bases from J, the junction contained 9 bases not matched to a gene. The germline V gene encodes CDR1 SGHRS and CDR2 YFSETQ. The CDR3 consists of 15 residues. CDR3 residues: CASTPTGTVTDTQYF. CDR3 DNA: TGCGCCAGCACCCCCACCGGGACAGTCACAGATACGCAGTATTTT.

The chain combines TRBV27 with TRBJ2-3, with a weak D call TRBD1 (6 bases). The CDR3 is 15 amino acids. Trimming removed 0 bases at V and 6 bases at J, with 13 bases between. Germline CDR1 MNHEY, CDR2 SMNVEV (reference sequence). The CDR3: CASSLSGTRWDTQYF. The CDR3 nucleotides are TGTGCCAGCAGTTTATCAGGGACACGGTGGGATACGCAGTATTTT.

With respect to this clonotype: Sequence at one end of the junction differs from germline and may be a read error. V is TRBV7-2 and J is TRBJ2-1, with D tentatively TRBD2 (5 bases). The germline CDR1 and CDR2 sequences are SGHTA and FQGNSA. This CDR3 spans 12 amino acids. This CDR3 reads CASSFSNTGWVF. In DNA form, the CDR3 reads TGTGCCAGCAGCTTCTCTAATACGGGGTGGGTCTTC.

This chain connects TRBV25-1 to TRBJ2-2, with D possibly matching TRBD2 (5 bases). V shed 8 bases and J shed 3 bases, with 13 bases lying between them. This CDR3 comprises 14 residues. Germline assignment: CDR1 MGHDK and CDR2 SYGVNS. The CDR3 spells CASPTAGDTGELFF. The CDR3 DNA follows: TGTGCCAGCCCGACGGCCGGGGACACCGGGGAGCTGTTTTTT.

J is TRBJ2-7 and V is TRBV4-1; D may match TRBD1 or TRBD2 (5 bases each). V lost 1 base, J lost 0 bases, and 10 bases lay in between. CDR3 length: 15 residues. Germline V gene lookup returns CDR1 MGHRA and CDR2 YSYEKL. Written as DNA, the CDR3 is TGCGCCAGCAGCCAAGGGGGGACGGCCTCCTACGAGCAGTACTTC. Translating it yields CASSQGGTASYEQYF.

The chain combines TRBV18 with TRBJ1-4; the match to TRBD1 covers 10 bases. The trim removed 3 bases at V and 11 bases at J, leaving 12 bases unmatched. CDR1 is KGHSH and CDR2 is LQKENI in the germline V gene. The CDR3 extends over 16 amino acids. CDR3 in DNA: TGTGCCAGCTCACCCCCCTACGGGACAGGGGTTCAGAAACTGTTTTTT. Translated, it gives CASSPPYGTGVQKLFF.